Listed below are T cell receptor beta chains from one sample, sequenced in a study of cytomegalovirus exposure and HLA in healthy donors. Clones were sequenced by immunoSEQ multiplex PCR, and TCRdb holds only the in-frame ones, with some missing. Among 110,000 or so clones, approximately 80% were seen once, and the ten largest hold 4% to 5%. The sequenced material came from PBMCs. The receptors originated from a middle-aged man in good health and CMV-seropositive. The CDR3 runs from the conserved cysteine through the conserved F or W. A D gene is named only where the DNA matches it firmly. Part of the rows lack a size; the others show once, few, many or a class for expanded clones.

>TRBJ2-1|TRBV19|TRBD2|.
CASSISLAAYNEQFF
TGTGCCAGTAGTATCTCGCTAGCGGCGTACAATGAGCAGTTCTTC
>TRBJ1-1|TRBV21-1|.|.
CASSITGGTEAFF
TGTGCCAGCAGCATAACAGGGGGCACTGAAGCTTTCTTT
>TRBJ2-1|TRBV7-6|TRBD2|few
CASSLAASGGASYNEQFF
TGTGCCAGCAGCTTAGCCGCTAGCGGGGGGGCCAGCTACAATGAGCAGTTCTTC
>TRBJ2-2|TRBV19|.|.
CASSMAADTGELFF
TGTGCCAGTAGTATGGCGGCGGACACCGGGGAGCTGTTTTTT
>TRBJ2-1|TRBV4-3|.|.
CASSQDLKGVYYEQFF
TGCGCCAGCAGCCAAGATCTGAAGGGAGTCTATTATGAGCAGTTCTTC
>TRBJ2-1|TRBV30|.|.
CAWSVPAGELYNEQFF
TGTGCCTGGAGTGTACCGGCGGGCGAGCTATACAATGAGCAGTTCTTC
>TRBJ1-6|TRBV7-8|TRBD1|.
CASSFDRGGSPLHF
TGTGCCAGCAGCTTCGACAGGGGTGGCTCACCCCTCCACTTT
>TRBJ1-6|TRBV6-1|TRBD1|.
CASSDLGQGVLNSPLHF
TGTGCCAGCAGTGATTTGGGACAGGGGGTATTGAATTCACCCCTCCACTTT
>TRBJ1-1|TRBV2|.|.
CASSEPVTDRTEAFF
TGTGCCAGCAGTGAGCCCGTGACAGATCGCACTGAAGCTTTCTTT
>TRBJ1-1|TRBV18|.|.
CASSPFSTPIGEAEAFF
TGTGCCAGCTCACCCTTCTCGACGCCTATCGGAGAAGCTGAAGCTTTCTTT
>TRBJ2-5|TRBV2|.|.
CASSEIRGSQETQYF
TGTGCCAGCAGTGAGATCCGGGGTAGCCAAGAGACCCAGTACTTC
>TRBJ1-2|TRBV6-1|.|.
CAGTGRGGGYTF
TGTGCCGGCACCGGGAGGGGTGGCGGCTACACCTTC
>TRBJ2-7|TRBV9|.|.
CASSLTDGSLGEQYF
TGTGCCAGCAGTCTTACGGACGGGAGTCTGGGCGAGCAGTACTTC
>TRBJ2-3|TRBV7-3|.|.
CASSLNQDTQYF
TGTGCCAGCAGCTTAAATCAAGATACGCAGTATTTT
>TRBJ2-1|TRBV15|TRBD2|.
CATSRVGLADFNEQFF
TGTGCCACCAGCAGAGTGGGACTAGCGGATTTCAATGAGCAGTTCTTC
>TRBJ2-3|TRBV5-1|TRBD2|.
CASSFFSGSTPSQLTDTQYF
TGCGCCAGCAGCTTCTTTAGCGGGAGTACTCCGAGTCAACTTACAGATACGCAGTATTTT
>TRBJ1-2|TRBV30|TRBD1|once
CASRDRADGYTF
TGTGCCTCAAGGGACAGGGCGGATGGCTACACCTTC
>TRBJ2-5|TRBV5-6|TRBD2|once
CASSPTLAGVFQETQYF
TGTGCCAGCAGCCCCACCCTGGCGGGGGTCTTTCAAGAGACCCAGTACTTC
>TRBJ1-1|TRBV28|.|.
CASSAGEAFF
TGTGCCAGCAGCGCAGGTGAAGCTTTCTTT
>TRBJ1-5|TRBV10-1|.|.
CASSPYSPEITTSNQPQHF
TGCGCCAGCAGTCCATATTCTCCGGAGATTACGACGAGCAATCAGCCCCAGCATTTT
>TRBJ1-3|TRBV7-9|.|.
CASSFGQAPLGNTIYF
TGTGCCAGCAGCTTCGGCCAGGCTCCCCTGGGAAACACCATATATTTT
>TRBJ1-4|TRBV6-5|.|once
CASGDAGVGEKLFF
TGTGCCAGCGGGGATGCAGGGGTTGGTGAAAAACTGTTTTTT
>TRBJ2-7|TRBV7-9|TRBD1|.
CASLGAGGYEQYF
TGTGCCAGCCTCGGGGCAGGGGGCTACGAGCAGTACTTC
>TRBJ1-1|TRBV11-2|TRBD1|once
CASSSRDRVRNTEAFF
TGTGCCAGCAGCTCGAGGGACAGGGTAAGGAACACTGAAGCTTTCTTT
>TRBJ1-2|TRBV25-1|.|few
CASSESREGYTF
TGTGCCAGCAGTGAGTCGCGGGAGGGCTACACCTTC
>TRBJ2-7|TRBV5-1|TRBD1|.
CASSPLGQGAGEQYF
TGCGCCAGCAGCCCTCTAGGACAGGGGGCTGGCGAGCAGTACTTC
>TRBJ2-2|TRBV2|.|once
CASSERSFRTGELFF
TGTGCCAGCAGCGAACGATCCTTTCGGACCGGGGAGCTGTTTTTT
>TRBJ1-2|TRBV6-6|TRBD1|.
CASSPGQLNYGYTF
TGTGCCAGCAGTCCGGGACAGCTTAACTATGGCTACACCTTC
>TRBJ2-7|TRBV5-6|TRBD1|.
CASSLPGQGYEQYF
TGTGCCAGCAGCTTACCGGGACAGGGCTACGAGCAGTACTTC
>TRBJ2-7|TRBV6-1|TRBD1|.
CASSELRTGANEQYF
TGTGCCAGCAGTGAACTAAGGACAGGGGCCAACGAGCAGTACTTC